This TCR beta chain was obtained from a study of CD4 T cells in relation to SARS-CoV-2 and coronaviruses (dated by TCRdb to the early 2020s). Regarding the study in general: A median age of around 38 years, with a range of about 20 to 80 years, was recorded for the full convalescent cohort of around twelve patients. Patient-derived lymphoblastoid cell lines were used to map the HLA restriction of shared crossreactive spike epitopes. Among the roughly twelve convalescent patients, 8 males and 4 females were included, and two of the subjects were Hispanic. Expansion assays from other donors in the study were sequenced with a different, Illumina-based TCR-beta assay. The Adaptive Biotechnologies TCR-sequencing kit was used to sequence samples from a few pre-COVID donors and the naive versus memory experiments, whereas other data were Illumina-based. At the level of individual TCR clonotypes, the study measured memory CD4+ T cell crossreactivity between SARS-CoV-2 spike protein and common cold coronavirus spike proteins.

Uncultured naive and memory CD4+ T cell DNA received deep-resolution immunoSEQ TCR-beta sequencing. For the original study's pipeline: Preprocessing removed nonproductive sequences and CDR3s not starting with C, not ending with F or W, or shorter than 7 amino acids. Cultured and uncultured naive and memory CD4+ repertoires were searched for previously identified spike- and CEF-reactive CDR3s. Pairwise Levenshtein distance, computed with the stringdist R package after three terminal residues were trimmed from each end, was used as the measure of CDR3 homology. Sourced from immuneACCESS, this table was stored by TCRdb with only in-frame sequences that have V and J called. A share of the clones is absent; for the studies checked, an unresolved V gene accounts for under half, and the remainder has no known explanation. V and J calls and clone size are copied from that table; D and trimming were computed from the DNA. The sample table lists fewer than 14,000 clones, 85% to 90% of them with a count of one. The ten largest clonotypes hold around 2.2% of the sample.

Concerning this clone: Its antigen remains undetermined. Within one base of it there is no much larger clone, and no base qualities were kept.

The CDR3 has 15 amino acids, counting the end cysteine and phenylalanine. Only the CDR3 DNA stays, 45 bases, in frame from base 1. V is clipped by 3 bases and J by 2 bases, and the sequence between their germline boundaries is 11 bases long. In the germline V gene, CDR1 corresponds to ENHRY and CDR2 to SYGVKD. Naive and memory CD4+ T cells were separated from cryopreserved PBMCs through CD4 enrichment, which was followed by EasySep naive CD4+ T cell enrichment. PBMCs were isolated from leukapheresis product or whole blood by Ficoll-Paque PLUS gradient centrifugation. The PBMCs went either fresh into the expansion assay or into cryopreservation at -140 degrees C. The QIAamp Micro DNA Kit was used to extract genomic DNA from the CD4+ T cells. The paper as a whole reports these results and caveats: Roughly 70% of donors had memory CD4+ clonotypes that crossrecognized SARS-CoV-2 and at least one common cold coronavirus spike. Small numbers of patients and of tested TCRs limited the study. No donor contributed both pre-pandemic and post-infection samples, which limited tracing the source of pre-existing responses. Since the crossreactivity analysis centred on spike protein, crossreactivity against other viral proteins was not assessed. Compared with monoreactive clones, crossreactive clones had significantly weaker SARS-CoV-2-driven expansion, a result consistent with antigenic imprinting. Sequencing naive versus memory cells indicated that the assay picks up memory recall responses, not primary responses primed during culture.

Sequences were obtained from naive CD4+ T cells from PBMCs. Sample cell subset or site, as interpreted from the label and publication: naive CD4+ T cells isolated by negative enrichment. The chain links TRBV10-3 with TRBJ1-3; matching of 5 bases hints at TRBD1 as the D gene. The sequence was obtained from an adult with COVID-19. CDR3 sequence: CAISEPGRAGNTIYF. The nucleotide sequence reads TGTGCCATCAGTGAACCTGGCAGGGCTGGAAACACCATATATTTT.